This T cell receptor beta chain derives from a study of persistence of HIV-infected CD4 T cells. Turning to the study itself: A median of 8 years of suppressive ART preceded sampling.

Regarding the study as a whole: CMV- and Gag-responding cells had lower TCRbeta richness than CD3/CD28-responding cells. Degenerate expanded CDR3beta sequences were enriched among CMV- and Gag-responding cells.

The libraries were made with immunoSEQ version 4 in survey mode. Sequencing used immunoSEQ multiplex PCR; TCRdb keeps in-frame clones, though not all of them. The table records 37,000 or so clones, about 91% of them present only once. On this clone itself: Its antigen is undetermined.

This nonspecific control used anti-CD3/anti-CD28 bead stimulation of CD4+ T cells. CD4+ T cells upregulating both CD40 ligand and CD69 were sorted as responding cells. Donors had CD4+ T cell counts above 400 cells/uL and were CMV-seropositive. CDR1 is LNHDA and CDR2 is SQIVND in the germline V gene (reference sequence). Trimming stripped 5 bases from V and 7 bases from J, with 20 bases between. This CDR3 has 15 amino acids. The receptor was derived from an adult man with HIV who was CMV-seropositive. The chain recombines TRBV19 with TRBJ1-1; the D is unclear. The specimen was CD4+ T cells sorted from PBMCs after roughly 20-hour stimulation, collected from a patient who received antiretroviral therapy. This CDR3 is CASSPGQVLYGEAFF. In nucleotides, the CDR3 is TGTGCCAGTAGTCCCGGGCAGGTTCTCTATGGTGAAGCTTTCTTT.